This T cell receptor beta chain was sequenced in a study of Graves' ophthalmopathy and Graves' hyperthyroidism. Absence of ophthalmopathy within 18 months of follow-up defined stable hyperthyroidism. Amplified TCR beta CDR3 regions were obtained using RNA transcripts as template. After a first-round RT-PCR with HTBI primers, a second-round multiplex PCR was run. MiXCR, run by TCRdb on the multiplex PCR reads, gives a single entry per CDR3 protein. The sample records 300,000 to 450,000 distinct CDR3 sequences, about 15% being singletons. In its sample, this clonotype was seen many times. CDR1 is MNHEY and CDR2 is SVGAGI in the germline V gene. The CDR3 spans 15 residues. V was trimmed by 4 bases and J by 0 bases, leaving 10 bases between them.

J is TRBJ1-5 and V is TRBV6-5, with D hard to call. Sequencing used peripheral blood. The TCR comes from an adult woman with stable Graves' hyperthyroidism. CDR3 amino acids: CASSLRAYSNQPQHF. The CDR3 DNA follows: TGTGCCAGCAGTTTGAGGGCATATAGCAATCAGCCCCAGCATTTT.